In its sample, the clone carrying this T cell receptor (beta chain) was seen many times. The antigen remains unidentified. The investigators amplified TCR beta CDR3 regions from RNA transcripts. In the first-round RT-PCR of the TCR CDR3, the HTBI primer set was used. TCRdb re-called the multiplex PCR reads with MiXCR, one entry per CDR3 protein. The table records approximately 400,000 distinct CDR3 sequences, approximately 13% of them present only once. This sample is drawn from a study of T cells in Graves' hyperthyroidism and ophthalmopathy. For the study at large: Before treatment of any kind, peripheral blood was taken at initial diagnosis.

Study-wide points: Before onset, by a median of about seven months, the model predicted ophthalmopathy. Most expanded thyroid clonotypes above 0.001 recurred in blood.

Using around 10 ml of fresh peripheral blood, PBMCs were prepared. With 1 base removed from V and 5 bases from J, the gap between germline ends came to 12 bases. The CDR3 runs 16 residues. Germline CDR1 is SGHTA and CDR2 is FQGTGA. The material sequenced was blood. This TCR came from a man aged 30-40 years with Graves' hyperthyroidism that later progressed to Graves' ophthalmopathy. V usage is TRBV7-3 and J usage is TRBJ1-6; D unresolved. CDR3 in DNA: TGTGCCAGCAGCTTAATGTTGGGGAGTAATAATTCACCCCTCCACTTT. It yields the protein CASSLMLGSNNSPLHF. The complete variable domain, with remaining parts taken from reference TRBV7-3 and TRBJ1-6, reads GAGVSQTPSNKVTEKGKYVELRCDPISGHTALYWYRQSLGQGPEFLIYFQGTGAADDSGLPNDRFFAVRPEGSVSTLKIQRTERGDSAVYLCASSLMLGSNNSPLHFGNGTRLTVT.